Listed below are T cell receptor beta chains from one sample, sequenced in a study of T cell responses to AZD1222 COVID-19 vaccine. Sequencing was performed with immunoSEQ multiplex PCR; in TCRdb, only in-frame clones are kept and a portion is missing. The data show some 120,000 clones, about 90% seen once. The source material was peripheral blood, sampled on day 0 of MenACWY control vaccination. The receptors were gathered from an adult in good health. Both conserved end residues are part of each CDR3.

cdr3_aa: CASSSNLNTEAFF
v_call: TRBV11-2
j_call: TRBJ1-1

cdr3_aa: CASRVGLEGEKLFF
v_call: TRBV7-9
j_call: TRBJ1-4

cdr3_aa: CSVRGATDTQYF
v_call: TRBV29-1
j_call: TRBJ2-3

cdr3_aa: CASSYSQQGRTEAFF
v_call: TRBV6-5
j_call: TRBJ1-1

cdr3_aa: CASSPRGGEQYF
v_call: TRBV18
j_call: TRBJ2-7

cdr3_aa: CASSPPGLDEQFF
v_call: TRBV18
j_call: TRBJ2-1

cdr3_aa: CASSLVMRSQYF
v_call: TRBV11-2
j_call: TRBJ2-7

cdr3_aa: CASSSDRNIQYF
v_call: TRBV5-1
j_call: TRBJ2-4

cdr3_aa: CASSVLAGGHSKNIQYF
v_call: TRBV2
j_call: TRBJ2-4

cdr3_aa: CASSLWTSGSLRSTDTQYF
v_call: TRBV5-1
j_call: TRBJ2-3

cdr3_aa: CASSLYGTDRNSPLHF
v_call: TRBV13
j_call: TRBJ1-6

cdr3_aa: CASSALAGDTDTQYF
v_call: TRBV2
j_call: TRBJ2-3

cdr3_aa: CASSLSGASTDTQYF
v_call: TRBV5-1
j_call: TRBJ2-3

cdr3_aa: CASSEWGQARYTF
v_call: TRBV10-2
j_call: TRBJ1-2

cdr3_aa: CASSKTGLVGEQYF
v_call: TRBV6-6
j_call: TRBJ2-7

cdr3_aa: CASSQEMMGQRYTEAFF
v_call: TRBV3-1/TRBV3-2
j_call: TRBJ1-1

cdr3_aa: CASRMGGRQNTEAFF
v_call: TRBV7-9
j_call: TRBJ1-1

cdr3_aa: CASSEGLAGAYEQYF
v_call: TRBV6-1
j_call: TRBJ2-7

cdr3_aa: CASSPGSNYGYTF
v_call: TRBV7-3
j_call: TRBJ1-2

cdr3_aa: CASSLVGQLNTEAFF
v_call: TRBV5-1
j_call: TRBJ1-1

cdr3_aa: CASSLDRLAQFF
v_call: TRBV28
j_call: TRBJ2-1

cdr3_aa: CASSWDPAGANVLTF
v_call: TRBV6-5
j_call: TRBJ2-6

cdr3_aa: CASSLTPGVPISAEQFF
v_call: TRBV7-3
j_call: TRBJ2-1

cdr3_aa: CASSWSQGTPHEQFF
v_call: TRBV5-1
j_call: TRBJ2-1

cdr3_aa: CATSDLTRDTGELFF
v_call: TRBV24-1
j_call: TRBJ2-2

cdr3_aa: CASSLVGRPYEQYF
v_call: TRBV5-4
j_call: TRBJ2-7

cdr3_aa: CASTKAGPSYEQYF
v_call: TRBV11-2
j_call: TRBJ2-7

cdr3_aa: CASSQLAGGYTGELFF
v_call: TRBV2
j_call: TRBJ2-2

cdr3_aa: CASSLDLIRTYEQYF
v_call: TRBV11-2
j_call: TRBJ2-7

cdr3_aa: CASSIQGDHTEAFF
v_call: TRBV6-5
j_call: TRBJ1-1

cdr3_aa: CASRRTSGSPRDTQYF
v_call: TRBV2
j_call: TRBJ2-3

cdr3_aa: CASSASGGNEAFF
v_call: TRBV7-9
j_call: TRBJ1-1

cdr3_aa: CASSLVRAVDGSYTF
v_call: TRBV5-4
j_call: TRBJ1-2

cdr3_aa: CASSQGGNQPQHF
v_call: TRBV3-1/TRBV3-2
j_call: TRBJ1-5

cdr3_aa: CASTTGQKNEKLFF
v_call: TRBV6-5
j_call: TRBJ1-4

cdr3_aa: CASSPWGGISNQPQHF
v_call: TRBV27
j_call: TRBJ1-5

cdr3_aa: CASSLGQSSYNEQFF
v_call: TRBV2
j_call: TRBJ2-1

cdr3_aa: CAWSTAGTASGNTIYF
v_call: TRBV30
j_call: TRBJ1-3

cdr3_aa: CASSEGQLAKNIQYF
v_call: TRBV7-4
j_call: TRBJ2-4

cdr3_aa: CASSITGNHEQYF
v_call: TRBV19
j_call: TRBJ2-7

cdr3_aa: CASSFDYTQYF
v_call: TRBV5-1
j_call: TRBJ2-3

cdr3_aa: CASSPRQKQETQYF
v_call: TRBV3-1/TRBV3-2
j_call: TRBJ2-5